This is a list of T cell receptor beta chains from one sample in a study of primary melanoma T cells and metastatic recurrence. Here immunoSEQ multiplex PCR was the method, and the copy in TCRdb shows in-frame clones only, minus some. The sample comprises about 120 clones, roughly 90% of which are singletons, and 15% to 20% rests with the top ten. Material: melanoma tumor tissue. Receptor source: a human donor with melanoma. CDR3s include the opening cysteine and the closing phenylalanine or tryptophan. D genes are given only for firm matches. Expanded clones get a size class; other rows say once, few or many, or leave the size out.

clone_size: .; d_call: TRBD2; v_call: TRBV6-8; j_call: TRBJ2-7; cdr3_aa: CASRPLAGGTYEQYF; cdr3_nt: TGTGCCAGCAGACCTCTAGCGGGAGGCACCTACGAGCAGTACTTC
clone_size: .; d_call: .; v_call: TRBV11-3; j_call: TRBJ2-2; cdr3_aa: CASSSRARTGELFF; cdr3_nt: TGTGCCAGCAGTTCCCGGGCCCGCACCGGGGAGCTGTTTTTT
clone_size: .; d_call: TRBD2; v_call: TRBV6-8; j_call: TRBJ2-3; cdr3_aa: CASSYGAGASDTQYF; cdr3_nt: TGTGCCAGCAGTTACGGAGCGGGAGCCTCAGATACGCAGTATTTT
clone_size: .; d_call: .; v_call: TRBV6-8; j_call: TRBJ1-1; cdr3_aa: CASSYKGNTEAFF; cdr3_nt: TGTGCCAGCAGTTACAAGGGGAACACTGAAGCTTTCTTT
clone_size: .; d_call: TRBD2; v_call: TRBV6-8; j_call: TRBJ2-3; cdr3_aa: CASSYVAGVDTQYF; cdr3_nt: TGTGCCAGCAGTTACGTAGCGGGGGTGGATACGCAGTATTTT
clone_size: few; d_call: TRBD1; v_call: TRBV6-8; j_call: TRBJ2-1; cdr3_aa: CASSDLGGGQADEQFF; cdr3_nt: TGTGCCAGCAGTGACCTAGGGGGCGGGCAAGCAGATGAGCAGTTCTTC
clone_size: few; d_call: .; v_call: TRBV11-3; j_call: TRBJ2-6; cdr3_aa: CASNLVLRGSSGANVLTF; cdr3_nt: TGTGCCAGCAACTTAGTTTTGAGGGGGAGCTCTGGGGCCAACGTCCTGACTTTC
clone_size: .; d_call: TRBD1; v_call: TRBV23-1; j_call: TRBJ2-2; cdr3_aa: CASSLRTGGAGTGELFF; cdr3_nt: TGCGCCAGCAGCCTTCGGACAGGGGGCGCAGGGACCGGGGAGCTGTTTTTT
clone_size: once; d_call: .; v_call: TRBV11-3; j_call: TRBJ2-1; cdr3_aa: CASSLVGRNNEQFF; cdr3_nt: TGTGCCAGCAGCTTGGTTGGTAGAAACAATGAGCAGTTCTTC
clone_size: .; d_call: TRBD1; v_call: TRBV19; j_call: TRBJ2-1; cdr3_aa: CASSMGTGAPNEQFF; cdr3_nt: TGTGCCAGTAGTATGGGGACAGGGGCGCCCAATGAGCAGTTCTTC
clone_size: once; d_call: .; v_call: TRBV11-3; j_call: TRBJ1-2; cdr3_aa: CASSLRQGNYGYTF; cdr3_nt: TGTGCCAGCAGCTTGCGGCAGGGAAACTATGGCTACACCTTC
clone_size: .; d_call: TRBD2; v_call: TRBV6-8; j_call: TRBJ2-7; cdr3_aa: CASSYSRGYEQYF; cdr3_nt: TGTGCCAGCAGTTACTCGCGGGGGTACGAGCAGTACTTC
clone_size: .; d_call: .; v_call: TRBV7-1; j_call: TRBJ1-3; cdr3_aa: CASSLAQGNTIYF; cdr3_nt: TGTGCCAGCAGCTTAGCACAGGGAAACACCATATATTTT
clone_size: .; d_call: TRBD2; v_call: TRBV5-1; j_call: TRBJ2-3; cdr3_aa: CASSLGQAGGPRDTQYF; cdr3_nt: TGCGCCAGCAGCTTGGGACAAGCGGGAGGGCCTAGAGATACGCAGTATTTT
clone_size: .; d_call: TRBD1; v_call: TRBV6-8; j_call: TRBJ1-4; cdr3_aa: CASRMTGSNEKLFF; cdr3_nt: TGTGCCAGCAGGATGACAGGGTCTAATGAAAAACTGTTTTTT
clone_size: .; d_call: TRBD1; v_call: TRBV6-8; j_call: TRBJ2-4; cdr3_aa: CAIRGRLENIQYF; cdr3_nt: TGTGCCATCAGGGGGCGATTGGAAAACATTCAGTACTTC
clone_size: .; d_call: .; v_call: TRBV7-5; j_call: TRBJ1-3; cdr3_aa: CASSHRNRAGKSGNTIYF; cdr3_nt: TGTGCCAGCAGCCACCGAAACAGGGCAGGAAAGTCTGGAAACACCATATATTTT
clone_size: .; d_call: TRBD2; v_call: TRBV18; j_call: TRBJ2-6; cdr3_aa: CASSPSSGGSGANVLTF; cdr3_nt: TGTGCCAGCTCACCGTCTAGCGGGGGCTCTGGGGCCAACGTCCTGACTTTC
clone_size: .; d_call: TRBD1; v_call: TRBV19; j_call: TRBJ1-1; cdr3_aa: CASSISRGPVGAFF; cdr3_nt: TGTGCCAGTAGTATATCGAGGGGGCCAGTGGGAGCTTTCTTT
clone_size: .; d_call: .; v_call: TRBV11-3; j_call: TRBJ2-1; cdr3_aa: CASSLGLGVTYNEQFF; cdr3_nt: TGTGCCAGCAGCTTAGGTCTGGGGGTCACCTACAATGAGCAGTTCTTC
clone_size: .; d_call: .; v_call: TRBV11-3; j_call: TRBJ2-5; cdr3_aa: CASSQKVGGETQYF; cdr3_nt: TGTGCCAGCAGCCAAAAGGTGGGAGGCGAGACCCAGTACTTC
clone_size: .; d_call: .; v_call: TRBV12-5; j_call: TRBJ2-1; cdr3_aa: CATLAKSYNEQFF; cdr3_nt: TGTGCCACCTTGGCTAAAAGCTACAATGAGCAGTTCTTC